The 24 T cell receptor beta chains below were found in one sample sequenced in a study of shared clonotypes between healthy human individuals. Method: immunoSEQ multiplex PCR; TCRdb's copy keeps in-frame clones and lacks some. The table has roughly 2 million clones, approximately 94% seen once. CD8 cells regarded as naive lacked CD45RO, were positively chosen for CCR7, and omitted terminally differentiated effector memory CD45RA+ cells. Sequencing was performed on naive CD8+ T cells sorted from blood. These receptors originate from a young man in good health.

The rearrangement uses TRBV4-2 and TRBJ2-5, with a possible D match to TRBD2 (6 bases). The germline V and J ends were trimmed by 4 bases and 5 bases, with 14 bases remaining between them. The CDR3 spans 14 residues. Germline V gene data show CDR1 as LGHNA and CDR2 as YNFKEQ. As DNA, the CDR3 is TGTGCCAGCAGCCCAACCTCTGGAGGGGAGACCCAGTACTTC. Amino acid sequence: CASSPTSGGETQYF.

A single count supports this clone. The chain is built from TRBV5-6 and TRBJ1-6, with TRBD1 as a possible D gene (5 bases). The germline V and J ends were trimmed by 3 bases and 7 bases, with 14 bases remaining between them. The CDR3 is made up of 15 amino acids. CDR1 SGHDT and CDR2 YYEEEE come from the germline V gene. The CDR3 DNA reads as TGTGCCAGCAGCTGGGGACCGATCTCAAATTCACCCCTCCACTTT. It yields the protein CASSWGPISNSPLHF.

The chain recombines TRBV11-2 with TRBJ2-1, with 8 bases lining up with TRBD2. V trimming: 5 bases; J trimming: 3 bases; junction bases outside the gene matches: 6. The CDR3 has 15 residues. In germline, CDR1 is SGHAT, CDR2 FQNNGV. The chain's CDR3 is CASSTLAGIYNEQFF. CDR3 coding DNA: TGTGCCAGCAGCACTCTAGCGGGTATCTACAATGAGCAGTTCTTC.

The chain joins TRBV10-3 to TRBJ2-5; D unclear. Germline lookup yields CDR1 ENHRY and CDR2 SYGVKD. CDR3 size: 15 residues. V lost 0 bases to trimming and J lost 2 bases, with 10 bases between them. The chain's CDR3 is CAISESVMVQETQYF. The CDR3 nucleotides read TGTGCCATCAGTGAGTCGGTGATGGTGCAAGAGACCCAGTACTTC.

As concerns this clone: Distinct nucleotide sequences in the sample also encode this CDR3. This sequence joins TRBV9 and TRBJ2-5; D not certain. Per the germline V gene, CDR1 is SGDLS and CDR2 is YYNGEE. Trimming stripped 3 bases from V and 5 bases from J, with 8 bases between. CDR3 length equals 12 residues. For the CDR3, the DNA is TGTGCCAGCAGCGGTCTCGGGGAGACCCAGTACTTC. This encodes CASSGLGETQYF.

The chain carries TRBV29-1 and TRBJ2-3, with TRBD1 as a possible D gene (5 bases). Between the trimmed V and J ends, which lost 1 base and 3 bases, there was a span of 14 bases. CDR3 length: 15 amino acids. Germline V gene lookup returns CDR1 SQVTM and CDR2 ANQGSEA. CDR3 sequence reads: CSVEGGAFETDTQYF. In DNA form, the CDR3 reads TGCAGCGTTGAAGGGGGCGCGTTCGAAACAGATACGCAGTATTTT.

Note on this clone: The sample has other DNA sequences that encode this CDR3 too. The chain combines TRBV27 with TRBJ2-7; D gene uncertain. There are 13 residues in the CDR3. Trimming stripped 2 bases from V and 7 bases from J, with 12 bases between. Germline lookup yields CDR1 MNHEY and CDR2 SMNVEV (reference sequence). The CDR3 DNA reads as TGTGCCAGCAGTTTAGGACCTGGCTGGGAGCAGTACTTC. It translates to CASSLGPGWEQYF.

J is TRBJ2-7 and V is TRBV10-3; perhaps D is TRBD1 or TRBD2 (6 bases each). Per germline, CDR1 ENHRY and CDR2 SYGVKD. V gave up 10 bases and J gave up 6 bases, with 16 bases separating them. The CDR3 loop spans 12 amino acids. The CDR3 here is CATTEGGFEQYF. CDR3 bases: TGTGCCACCACCGAGGGGGGATTCGAGCAGTACTTC.

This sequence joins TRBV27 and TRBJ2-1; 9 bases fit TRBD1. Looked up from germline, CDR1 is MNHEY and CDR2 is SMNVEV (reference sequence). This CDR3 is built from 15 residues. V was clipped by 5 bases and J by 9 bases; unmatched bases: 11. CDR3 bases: TGTGCCAGCAGTCAACCGGGACAGGGAGAAGGTGAGCAGTTCTTC. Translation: CASSQPGQGEGEQFF.

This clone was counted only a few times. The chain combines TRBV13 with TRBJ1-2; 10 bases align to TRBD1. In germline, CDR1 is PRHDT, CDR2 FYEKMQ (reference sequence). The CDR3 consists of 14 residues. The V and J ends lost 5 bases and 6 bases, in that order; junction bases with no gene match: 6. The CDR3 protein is CASSQLTGGHGYTF. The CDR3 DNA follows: TGTGCCAGCAGCCAATTGACAGGGGGCCATGGCTACACCTTC. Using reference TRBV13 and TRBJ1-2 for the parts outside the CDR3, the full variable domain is AAGVIQSPRHLIKEKRETATLKCYPIPRHDTVYWYQQGPGQDPQFLISFYEKMQSDKGSIPDRFSAQQFSDYHSELNMSSLELGDSALYFCASSQLTGGHGYTFGSGTRLTVV.

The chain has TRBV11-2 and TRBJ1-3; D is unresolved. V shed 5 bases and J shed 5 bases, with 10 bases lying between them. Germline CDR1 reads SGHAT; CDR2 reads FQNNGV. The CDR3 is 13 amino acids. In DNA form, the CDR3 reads TGTGCCAGCAGCCCAAGGGTCAGAAACACCATATATTTT. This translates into CASSPRVRNTIYF.

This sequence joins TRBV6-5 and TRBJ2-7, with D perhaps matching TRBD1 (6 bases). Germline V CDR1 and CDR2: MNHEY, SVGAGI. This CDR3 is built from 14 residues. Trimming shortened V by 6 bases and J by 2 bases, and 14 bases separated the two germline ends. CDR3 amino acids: CASSSYGGPYEQYF. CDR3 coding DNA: TGTGCCAGCAGCTCCTATGGGGGCCCCTACGAGCAGTACTTC.

The CDR3 coding sequence is TGTGCCAGCAGCGTAAACCGACTTTCCACCGGGGAGCTGTTTTTT. Amino acid sequence: CASSVNRLSTGELFF. The chain couples TRBV9 to TRBJ2-2; D gene ambiguous. Trimming left V 1 base short and J 4 bases short, with 11 bases between. This CDR3 spans 15 amino acids. In germline, CDR1 is SGDLS, CDR2 YYNGEE.

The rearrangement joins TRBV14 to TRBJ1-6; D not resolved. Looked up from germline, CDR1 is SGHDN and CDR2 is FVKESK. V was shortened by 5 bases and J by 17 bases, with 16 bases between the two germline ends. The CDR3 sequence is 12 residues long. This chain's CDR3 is CASSEVGIEVHF. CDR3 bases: TGTGCCAGCAGCGAAGTCGGGATTGAGGTCCACTTT. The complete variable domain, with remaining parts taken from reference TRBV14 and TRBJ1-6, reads EAGVTQFPSHSVIEKGQTVTLRCDPISGHDNLYWYRRVMGKEIKFLLHFVKESKQDESGMPNNRFLAERTGGTYSTLKVQPAELEDSGVYFCASSEVGIEVHFGNGTRLTVT.

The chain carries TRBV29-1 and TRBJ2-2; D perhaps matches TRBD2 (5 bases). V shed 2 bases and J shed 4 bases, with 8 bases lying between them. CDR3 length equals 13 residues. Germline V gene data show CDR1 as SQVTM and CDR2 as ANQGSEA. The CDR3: CSVELASTGELFF. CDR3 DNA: TGCAGCGTTGAACTAGCTAGCACCGGGGAGCTGTTTTTT.

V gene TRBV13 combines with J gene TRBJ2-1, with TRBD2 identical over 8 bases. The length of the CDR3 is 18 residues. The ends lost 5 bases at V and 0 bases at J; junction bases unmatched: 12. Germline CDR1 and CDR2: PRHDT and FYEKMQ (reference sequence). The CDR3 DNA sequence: TGTGCCAGCAGCCCCTCCCCCTGGCTAGCGGGCTCCTACAATGAGCAGTTCTTC. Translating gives CASSPSPWLAGSYNEQFF.

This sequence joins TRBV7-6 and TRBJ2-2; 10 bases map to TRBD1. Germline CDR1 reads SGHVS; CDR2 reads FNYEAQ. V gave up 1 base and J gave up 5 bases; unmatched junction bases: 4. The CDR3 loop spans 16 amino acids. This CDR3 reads CASSLGGQGSTGELFF. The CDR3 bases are TGTGCCAGCAGCTTAGGGGGACAGGGGTCGACCGGGGAGCTGTTTTTT.

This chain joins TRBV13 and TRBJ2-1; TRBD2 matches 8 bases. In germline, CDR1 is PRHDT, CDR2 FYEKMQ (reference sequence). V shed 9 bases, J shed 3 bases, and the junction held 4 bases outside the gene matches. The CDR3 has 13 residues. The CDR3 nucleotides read TGTGCCAGTCGAGGGACTAGCTACAATGAGCAGTTCTTC. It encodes CASRGTSYNEQFF.

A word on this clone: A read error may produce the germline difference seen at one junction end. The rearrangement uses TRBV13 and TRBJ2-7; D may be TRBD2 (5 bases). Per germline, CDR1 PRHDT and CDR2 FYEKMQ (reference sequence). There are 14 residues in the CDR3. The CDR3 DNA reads TGTGTCAGCAGCCCCGGGATGGACTTTAGGGAGCAGTACTTC. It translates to CVSSPGMDFREQYF.

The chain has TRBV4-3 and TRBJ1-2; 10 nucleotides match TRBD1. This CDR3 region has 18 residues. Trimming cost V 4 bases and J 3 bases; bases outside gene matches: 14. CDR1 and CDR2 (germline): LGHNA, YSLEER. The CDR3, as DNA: TGCGCCAGCAGCCGATTGACAACCGGGACAGGGGCCCACTATGGCTACACCTTC. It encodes CASSRLTTGTGAHYGYTF.

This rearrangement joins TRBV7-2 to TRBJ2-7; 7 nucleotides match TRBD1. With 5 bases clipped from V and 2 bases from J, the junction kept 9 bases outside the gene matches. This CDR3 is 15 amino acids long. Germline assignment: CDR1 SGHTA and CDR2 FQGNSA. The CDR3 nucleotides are TGTGCCAGCAGCCCCGACACAGGGGTCCCCTACGAGCAGTACTTC. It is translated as CASSPDTGVPYEQYF.

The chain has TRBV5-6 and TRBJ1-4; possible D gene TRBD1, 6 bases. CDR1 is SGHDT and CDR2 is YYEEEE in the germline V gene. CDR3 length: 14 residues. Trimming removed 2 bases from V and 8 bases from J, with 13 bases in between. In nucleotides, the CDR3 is TGTGCCAGCAGCTTAATTTCGGACAGCGAAAAACTGTTTTTT. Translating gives CASSLISDSEKLFF.

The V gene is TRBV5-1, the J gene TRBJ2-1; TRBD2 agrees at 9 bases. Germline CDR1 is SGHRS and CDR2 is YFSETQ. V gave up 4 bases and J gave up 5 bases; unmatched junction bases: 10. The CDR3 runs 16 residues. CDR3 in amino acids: CASSGPRGGLDNEQFF. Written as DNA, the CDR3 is TGCGCCAGCAGCGGCCCGCGGGGGGGCCTGGACAATGAGCAGTTCTTC.

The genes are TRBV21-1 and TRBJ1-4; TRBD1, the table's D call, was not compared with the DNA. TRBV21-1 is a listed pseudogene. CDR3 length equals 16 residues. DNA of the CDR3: TGTGCCAGCAGCAGCCAGGACAACAGGGGGCCTGAAAAACTGTTTTTT. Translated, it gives CASSSQDNRGPEKLFF.